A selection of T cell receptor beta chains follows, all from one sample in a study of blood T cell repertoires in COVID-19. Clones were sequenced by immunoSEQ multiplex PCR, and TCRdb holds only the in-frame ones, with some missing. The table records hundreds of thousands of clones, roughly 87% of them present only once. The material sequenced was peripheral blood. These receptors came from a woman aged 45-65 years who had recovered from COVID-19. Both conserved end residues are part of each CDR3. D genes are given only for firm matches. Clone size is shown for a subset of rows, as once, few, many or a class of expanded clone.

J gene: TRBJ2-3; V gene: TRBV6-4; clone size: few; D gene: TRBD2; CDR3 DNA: TGTGCCAGCAGCCGGACTAGCGGGGGCACAGATACGCAGTATTTT; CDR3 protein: CASSRTSGGTDTQYF
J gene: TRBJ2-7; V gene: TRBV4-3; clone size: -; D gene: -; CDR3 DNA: TGCGCCAGCAGCCAAGGATACAGGTCAACCTACGAGCAGTACTTC; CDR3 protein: CASSQGYRSTYEQYF
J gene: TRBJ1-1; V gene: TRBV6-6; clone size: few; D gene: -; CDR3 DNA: TGTGCTTCTGACCATTTAGGGGACACTGAAGCTTTCTTT; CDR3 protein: CASDHLGDTEAFF
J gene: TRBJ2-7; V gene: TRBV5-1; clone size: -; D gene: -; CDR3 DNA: TGCGCCAGCAGCTTGGGGGGGTCGGGAGTCCCCTACGAGCAGTACTTC; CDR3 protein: CASSLGGSGVPYEQYF
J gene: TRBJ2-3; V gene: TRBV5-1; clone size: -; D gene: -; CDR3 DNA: TGCGCCAGCAGCCTCAGGGGCGTCATCACAGATACGCAGTATTTT; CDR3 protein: CASSLRGVITDTQYF
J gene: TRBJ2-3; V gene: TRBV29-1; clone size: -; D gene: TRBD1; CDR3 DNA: TGCAGCGTTGAGGGGACAGGGAGACCAGATACGCAGTATTTT; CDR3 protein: CSVEGTGRPDTQYF
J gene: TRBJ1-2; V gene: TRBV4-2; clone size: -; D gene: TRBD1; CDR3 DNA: TGTGCCAGCAGCCAAGTCCGGACAGGGGGCAAAGGGGGCTACACCTTC; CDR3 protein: CASSQVRTGGKGGYTF
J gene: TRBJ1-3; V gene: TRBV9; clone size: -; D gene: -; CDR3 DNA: TGTGCCAGCAGCGTAGAGGCTTGGGGAGGGACCTCTGGAAACACCATATATTTT; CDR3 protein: CASSVEAWGGTSGNTIYF
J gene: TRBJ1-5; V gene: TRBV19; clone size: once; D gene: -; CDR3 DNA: TGTGCCAGTAGTATATTTCAGTACAATCAGCCCCAGCATTTT; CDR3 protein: CASSIFQYNQPQHF
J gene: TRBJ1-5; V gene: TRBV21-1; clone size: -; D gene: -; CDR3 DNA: TGTGCCAGCAGCGACCGACGGGACAGGGCCCCGGTAAGGCCATATAGCAATCAGCCCCAGCATTTT; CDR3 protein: CASSDRRDRAPVRPYSNQPQHF
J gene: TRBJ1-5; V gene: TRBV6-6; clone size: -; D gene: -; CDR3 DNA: TGTGCCAGCAGAAGGCGGGAACGGCCCCAGCATTTT; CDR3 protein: CASRRRERPQHF
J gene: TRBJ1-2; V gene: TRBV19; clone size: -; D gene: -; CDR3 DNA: TGTGCCAGTCCCTCTAGCTATGGCTACACCTTC; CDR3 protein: CASPSSYGYTF
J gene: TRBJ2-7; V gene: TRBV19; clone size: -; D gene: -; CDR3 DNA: TGTGCCAGTAGTAGGGCTCTTTCCTACGAGCAGTACTTC; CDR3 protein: CASSRALSYEQYF
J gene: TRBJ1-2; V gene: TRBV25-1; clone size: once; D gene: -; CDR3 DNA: TGTGCCAGCAGTCCCCCCGGGGGGATTTATGGCTACACCTTC; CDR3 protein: CASSPPGGIYGYTF
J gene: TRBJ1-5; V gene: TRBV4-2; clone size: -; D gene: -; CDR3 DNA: TGTGCCAGCAGCCAAGAAGCACAGCTTAGCAATCAGCCCCAGCATTTT; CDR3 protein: CASSQEAQLSNQPQHF
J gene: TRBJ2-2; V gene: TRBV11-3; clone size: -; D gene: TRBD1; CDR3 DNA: TGTGCCAGCGGTAGGGGACAGGGGAACACCGGGGAGCTGTTTTTT; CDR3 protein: CASGRGQGNTGELFF
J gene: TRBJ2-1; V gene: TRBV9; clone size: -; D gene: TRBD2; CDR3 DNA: TGTGCCAGCAGCCCGTACGCGGGAGGGCCAAACAATGAGCAGTTCTTC; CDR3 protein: CASSPYAGGPNNEQFF
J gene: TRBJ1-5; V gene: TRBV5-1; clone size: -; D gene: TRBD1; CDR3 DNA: TGCGCCAGCAGTTTCGGACAGGGATGGGGGTCCAATCAGCCCCAGCATTTT; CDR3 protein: CASSFGQGWGSNQPQHF
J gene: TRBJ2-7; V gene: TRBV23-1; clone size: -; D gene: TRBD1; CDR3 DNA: TGCGCCAGCAGCCCAAGGGACAGATGGGAGCAGTACTTC; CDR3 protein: CASSPRDRWEQYF